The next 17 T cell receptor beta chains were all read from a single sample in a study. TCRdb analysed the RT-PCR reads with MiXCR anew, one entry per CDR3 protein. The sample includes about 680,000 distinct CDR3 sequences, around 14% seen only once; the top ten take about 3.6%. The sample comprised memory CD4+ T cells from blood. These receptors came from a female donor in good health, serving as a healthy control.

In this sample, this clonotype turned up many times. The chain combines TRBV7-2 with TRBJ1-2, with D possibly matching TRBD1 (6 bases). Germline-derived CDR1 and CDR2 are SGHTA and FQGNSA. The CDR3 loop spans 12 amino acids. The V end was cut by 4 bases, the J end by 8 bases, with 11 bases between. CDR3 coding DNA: TGTGCCAGCAGCTGGGGGGGCGGCGGCTACACCTTC. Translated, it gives CASSWGGGGYTF.

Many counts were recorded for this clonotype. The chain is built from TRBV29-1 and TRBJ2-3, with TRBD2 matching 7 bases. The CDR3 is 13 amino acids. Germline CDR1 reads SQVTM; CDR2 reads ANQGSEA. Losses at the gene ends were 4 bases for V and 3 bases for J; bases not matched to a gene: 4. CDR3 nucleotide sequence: TGCAGCGTTGGGGTCGGGGGGACAGATACGCAGTATTTT. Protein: CSVGVGGTDTQYF.

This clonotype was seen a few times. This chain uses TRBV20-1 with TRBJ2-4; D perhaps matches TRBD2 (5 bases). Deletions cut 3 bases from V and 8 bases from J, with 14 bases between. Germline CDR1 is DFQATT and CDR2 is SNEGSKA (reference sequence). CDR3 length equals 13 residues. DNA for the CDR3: TGCAGTGCTAGCCGGGATGGGCGGCACATTCAGTACTTC. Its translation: CSASRDGRHIQYF.

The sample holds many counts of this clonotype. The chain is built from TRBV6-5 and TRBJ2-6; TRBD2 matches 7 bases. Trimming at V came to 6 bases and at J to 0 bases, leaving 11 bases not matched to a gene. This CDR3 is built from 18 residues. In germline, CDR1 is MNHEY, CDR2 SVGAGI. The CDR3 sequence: CASRNRDGRSSGANVLTF. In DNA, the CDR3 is TGTGCCAGCAGGAATAGGGACGGGAGGTCCTCTGGGGCCAACGTCCTGACTTTC.

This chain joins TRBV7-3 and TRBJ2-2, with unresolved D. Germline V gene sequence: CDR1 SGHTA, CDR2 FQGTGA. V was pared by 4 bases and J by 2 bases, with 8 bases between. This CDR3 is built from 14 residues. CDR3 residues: CASSSGENTGELFF. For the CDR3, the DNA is TGTGCCAGCAGCTCAGGCGAAAACACCGGGGAGCTGTTTTTT.

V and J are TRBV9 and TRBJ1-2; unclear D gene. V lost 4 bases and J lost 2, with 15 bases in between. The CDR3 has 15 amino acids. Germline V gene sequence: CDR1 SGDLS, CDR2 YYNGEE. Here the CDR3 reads CASSPGGGFNYGYTF. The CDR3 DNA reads TGTGCCAGCAGCCCCGGAGGAGGGTTCAACTATGGCTACACCTTC.

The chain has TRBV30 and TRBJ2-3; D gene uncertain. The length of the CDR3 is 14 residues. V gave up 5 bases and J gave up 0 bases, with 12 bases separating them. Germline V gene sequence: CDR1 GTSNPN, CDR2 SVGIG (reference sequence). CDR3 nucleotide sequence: TGTGCCTGGCGCCTTTTAACTAGCACAGATACGCAGTATTTT. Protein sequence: CAWRLLTSTDTQYF.

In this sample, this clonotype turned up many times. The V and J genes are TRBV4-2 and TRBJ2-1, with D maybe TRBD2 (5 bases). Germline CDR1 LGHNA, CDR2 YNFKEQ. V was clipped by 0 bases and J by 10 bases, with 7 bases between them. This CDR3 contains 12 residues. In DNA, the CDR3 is TGTGCCAGCAGCCAAGATGGAGGCGAGCAGTTCTTC. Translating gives CASSQDGGEQFF.

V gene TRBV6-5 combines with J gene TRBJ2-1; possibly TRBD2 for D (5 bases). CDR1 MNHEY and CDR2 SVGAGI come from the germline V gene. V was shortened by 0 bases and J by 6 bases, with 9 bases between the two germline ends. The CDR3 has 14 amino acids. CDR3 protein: CASSYSGSSNEQFF. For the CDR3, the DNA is TGTGCCAGCAGTTACTCGGGGAGCTCCAATGAGCAGTTCTTC.

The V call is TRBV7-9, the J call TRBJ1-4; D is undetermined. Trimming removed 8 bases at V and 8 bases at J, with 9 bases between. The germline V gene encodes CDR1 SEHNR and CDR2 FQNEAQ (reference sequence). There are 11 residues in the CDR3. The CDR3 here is CASQLNEKLFF. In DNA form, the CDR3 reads TGTGCCAGCCAGCTAAACGAAAAACTGTTTTTT.

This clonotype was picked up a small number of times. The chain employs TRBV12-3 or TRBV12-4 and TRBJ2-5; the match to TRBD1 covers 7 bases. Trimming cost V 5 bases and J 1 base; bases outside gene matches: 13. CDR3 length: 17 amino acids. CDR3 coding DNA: TGTGCCAGCAGTGACGTAGCCGGGACAGCCACCCAAGAGACCCAGTACTTC. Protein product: CASSDVAGTATQETQYF.

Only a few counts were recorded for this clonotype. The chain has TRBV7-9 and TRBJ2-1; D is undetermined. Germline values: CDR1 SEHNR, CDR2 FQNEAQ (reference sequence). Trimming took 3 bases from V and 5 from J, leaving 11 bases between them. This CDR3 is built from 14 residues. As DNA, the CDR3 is TGTGCCAGCAGCTTTACAGAACCCCACAATGAGCAGTTCTTC. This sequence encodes CASSFTEPHNEQFF.

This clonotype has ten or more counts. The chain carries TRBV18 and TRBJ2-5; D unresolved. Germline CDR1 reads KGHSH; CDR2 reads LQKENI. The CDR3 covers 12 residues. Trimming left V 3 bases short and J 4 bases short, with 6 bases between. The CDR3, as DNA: TGTGCCAGCTCACCCGTCGTAGAGACCCAGTACTTC. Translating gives CASSPVVETQYF.

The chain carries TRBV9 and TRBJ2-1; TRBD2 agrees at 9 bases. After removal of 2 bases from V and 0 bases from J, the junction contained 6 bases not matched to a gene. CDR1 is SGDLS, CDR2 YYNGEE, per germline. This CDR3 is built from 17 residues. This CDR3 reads CASSVRSGGNSYNEQFF. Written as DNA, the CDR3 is TGTGCCAGCAGCGTGCGTAGCGGGGGAAACTCCTACAATGAGCAGTTCTTC.

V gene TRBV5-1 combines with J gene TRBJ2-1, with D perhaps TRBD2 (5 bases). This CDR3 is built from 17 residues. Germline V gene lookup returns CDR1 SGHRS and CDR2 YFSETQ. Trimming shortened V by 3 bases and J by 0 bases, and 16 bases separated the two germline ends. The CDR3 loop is CASSSFPGRDSYNEQFF. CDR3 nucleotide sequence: TGCGCCAGCAGCTCCTTCCCCGGCCGGGACTCCTACAATGAGCAGTTCTTC.

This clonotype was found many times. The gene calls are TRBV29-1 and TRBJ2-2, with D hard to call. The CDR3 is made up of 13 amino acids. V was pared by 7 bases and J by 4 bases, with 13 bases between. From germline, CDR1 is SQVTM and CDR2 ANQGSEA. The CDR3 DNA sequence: TGCAGCGCGACCAAAACTCTCACCGGGGAGCTGTTTTTT. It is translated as CSATKTLTGELFF.

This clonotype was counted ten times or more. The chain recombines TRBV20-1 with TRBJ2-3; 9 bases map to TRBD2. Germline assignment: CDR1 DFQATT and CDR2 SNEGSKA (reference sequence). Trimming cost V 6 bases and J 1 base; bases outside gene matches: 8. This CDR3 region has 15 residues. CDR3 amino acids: CSAIAGAAGTDTQYF. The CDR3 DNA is TGCAGTGCAATAGCGGGAGCGGCGGGCACAGATACGCAGTATTTT.